A selection of T cell receptor beta chains follows, all from one sample in a study of blood T cell repertoires in COVID-19. Here immunoSEQ multiplex PCR was the method, and the copy in TCRdb shows in-frame clones only, minus some. The table has under 85,000 clones, roughly 80% seen once. The sample taken for sequencing was peripheral blood. All receptors derive from a human donor in a cohort sampled during active COVID-19. Both conserved end residues are part of each CDR3. A D gene is named only where the DNA matches it firmly. Not every row has a clone size; where given, it reads once, few, many or a size class.

- TRBJ2-7 13 TRBV12-3/TRBV12-4 TRBD1 TGTGCCAGCAGTTTAACAGGGGGAGGCGAGCAGTACTTC CASSLTGGGEQYF
- TRBJ2-7 16 TRBV15 - TGTGCCACCAGCAGAGATGTATCCCCCAGGGCGCACGAGCAGTACTTC CATSRDVSPRAHEQYF
- TRBJ1-1 16 TRBV5-1 TRBD1 TGCGCCAGCAGCTTGACCGGACAGGGAGGTGGGACTGAAGCTTTCTTT CASSLTGQGGGTEAFF
- TRBJ2-3 15 TRBV3-1/TRBV3-2 TRBD1 TGTGCCAGCAGCCAAGGACAGGGGAGAACAGATACGCAGTATTTT CASSQGQGRTDTQYF
- TRBJ1-2 13 TRBV28 TRBD1 TGTGCCAGCAGGACAGGGGCCATCTATGGCTACACCTTC CASRTGAIYGYTF
- TRBJ1-5 16 TRBV19 TRBD1 TGTGCCAGTAACGCTCAACAGGGGCTAGGGAATCAGCCCCAGCATTTT CASNAQQGLGNQPQHF
- TRBJ2-7 15 TRBV11-2 - TGTGCCAGCAGCTTATTTGGGGGAGGAGGGTACGAGCAGTACTTC CASSLFGGGGYEQYF
many TRBJ2-6 17 TRBV5-1 - TGCGCCAGCAGCCCATTTGGACAGCAGAACGGGGCCAACGTCCTGACTTTC CASSPFGQQNGANVLTF
once TRBJ2-5 17 TRBV5-1 TRBD2 TGCGCCAGCAGCTTGGTTAGCGGGGGCTACACGGGGGAGGCCCAGTACTTC CASSLVSGGYTGEAQYF
- TRBJ1-2 13 TRBV24-1 - TGTGCCACCAGTGACCCTTGGACATTTGGCTACACCTTC CATSDPWTFGYTF
- TRBJ2-7 14 TRBV18 TRBD1 TGTGCCAGCTCACCGGGGACAGGGTGGTACGAGCAGTACTTC CASSPGTGWYEQYF
- TRBJ2-3 13 TRBV28 - TGTGCCAGCAGCTTAACAGACACAGATACGCAGTATTTT CASSLTDTDTQYF
- TRBJ2-1 14 TRBV19 TRBD2 TGTGCCAGTAGTTCTAGCGGGGGGCCGGCCAAGCAGTTCTTC CASSSSGGPAKQFF
- TRBJ2-5 15 TRBV5-1 TRBD2 TGCGCCAGCAGCTTGGATCCTAGCGGGGGAAAGACCCAGTACTTC CASSLDPSGGKTQYF
- TRBJ2-5 14 TRBV10-2 - TGCGCCAGCAGCGAGAGAACAGGGCCGGAGACCCAGTACTTC CASSERTGPETQYF
- TRBJ1-5 17 TRBV7-8 - TGTGCCAGCAGCCAGGGTGCCAGGGAGGGACGCAATCAGCCCCAGCATTTT CASSQGAREGRNQPQHF
- TRBJ2-1 14 TRBV24-1 - TGTGCCACCAGTGATTGGCCCAAAACCAGTGAGCAGTTCTTC CATSDWPKTSEQFF
- TRBJ2-1 12 TRBV29-1 - TGCAGCGCCCTGACAAGCTACAATGAGCAGTTCTTC CSALTSYNEQFF
- TRBJ1-2 14 TRBV7-3 - TGTGCCAGCAGCCCTTCGGGGAGCGGGTATGGCTACACCTTC CASSPSGSGYGYTF
- TRBJ1-5 15 TRBV27 - TGTGCCAGCAGTCCCGCGCCCGGGTGGCAACAGCCCCAGCATTTT CASSPAPGWQQPQHF
- TRBJ2-5 15 TRBV19 TRBD2 TGTGCCAGTACAAGGGGAGCGGGACTGCAAGAGACCCAGTACTTC CASTRGAGLQETQYF
- TRBJ1-1 18 TRBV27 - TGTGCCAGCAGTTCCCTGGGGGGGGGAACGAACTCGAACACTGAAGCTTTCTTT CASSSLGGGTNSNTEAFF
- TRBJ2-3 14 TRBV7-2 - TGTGCCAGCAGCTTCGCTACAGGGTCAGATACGCAGTATTTT CASSFATGSDTQYF
few TRBJ2-6 17 TRBV4-1 TRBD2 TGCGCCAGCAGCCAACAAGCGGGGGGGCATGGGGCCAACGTCCTGACTTTC CASSQQAGGHGANVLTF
- TRBJ1-5 14 TRBV7-2 - TGTGCCAGCAGCTCTCCCGTCCAGTCTCAGCCCCAGCATTTT CASSSPVQSQPQHF
- TRBJ2-7 14 TRBV6-5 TRBD1 TGTGCCAGCAACCCCTCGCAGGGGGTTTACGAGCAGTACTTC CASNPSQGVYEQYF
- TRBJ1-2 14 TRBV2 TRBD1 TGTGCCAGCAGAGGACAGGCCCTCGGCTATGGCTACACCTTC CASRGQALGYGYTF
- TRBJ2-3 17 TRBV7-9 TRBD2 TGTGCCAGCAGCCGCTGGACTAGCGGGGGGCGGGCAGATACGCAGTATTTT CASSRWTSGGRADTQYF
- TRBJ2-5 15 TRBV7-7 - TGTGCCAGCAGCCCAACCTTTCCCGGGTATGAGACCCAGTACTTC CASSPTFPGYETQYF
few TRBJ1-5 15 TRBV9 - TGTGCCAGCAGCGTAGACGGACTCCTTGCCCAGCCCCAGCATTTT CASSVDGLLAQPQHF
- TRBJ2-3 16 TRBV28 TRBD1 TGTGCCAGCAGTTCGCCTCGACAGGGGGCGAGAGATACGCAGTATTTT CASSSPRQGARDTQYF